This T cell receptor (beta chain) was recorded in a study of blood T cells in healthy people across ages. At the level of the study: There was about one barcoded beta molecule captured by template switching per two T cells. Study conclusions and caveats: With age, beta diversity per million T cells declined roughly linearly, significantly by around 43. Shifts in expanded clonotypes may have been confounded by donor CMV status, which was unknown.

About this clonotype: No antigen is known for it. A read error may account for a junction end that differs from germline.

The study isolated at least 6.5 million PBMCs from each sample. A second PCR of roughly 6 to 12 cycles used a sample-barcoded 5' primer and a J-beta primer mix. MiXCR, run by TCRdb on the 5' RACE reads, gives a single entry per CDR3 protein. The data show roughly 500,000 distinct CDR3 sequences, roughly 28% seen once. The sequence was obtained from a woman aged 70-85 years in good health. Sequenced material: blood.

Here the CDR3 reads CASSHHRRGANTEAFF. The CDR3 DNA sequence: TGTGCCAGCAGCCATCACCGTAGGGGGGCGAACACTGAGGCTTTCTTT. V and J are TRBV3-1 and TRBJ1-1; D is perhaps TRBD1 (6 bases). Germline CDR1 reads LGHDT; CDR2 reads YNNKEL (reference sequence). The CDR3 has 16 amino acids.